This T cell receptor beta chain was retrieved from a study of early T cells in non-severe SARS-CoV-2 infection. About the research overall: From unsorted whole blood, bulk RNA was sequenced, and the chains remained unpaired.

Individual cDNA molecules received unique molecular identifiers. TCRdb reprocessed the 5' RACE reads with MiXCR, giving one entry per CDR3 protein. The sample carries approximately 50,000 distinct CDR3 sequences, about 9.3% recorded once. Whole-study findings and limits: Anti-spike CD8 responses were favored in VDJdb matching, and private and CD4 specificities were missed.

This CDR3 has 15 residues. J gave up 3 bases and V 5 bases, and 7 bases lay outside the gene matches. In germline, CDR1 is SEHNR, CDR2 FQNEAQ (reference sequence). This clonotype was counted at least ten times. Its antigen is not known. The chain has TRBV7-9 and TRBJ2-1; 7 bases match TRBD1. The sequencing sample was made of whole blood. This receptor was obtained from an adult who was a healthcare worker with PCR-confirmed SARS-CoV-2 infection or an uninfected control (not recorded which). The CDR3 is CASSPPGQVYNEQFF. The CDR3 DNA is TGTGCCAGCAGCCCCCCCGGACAGGTCTACAATGAGCAGTTCTTC.